This T cell receptor (beta chain) was sequenced for a study of cytomegalovirus exposure and HLA in healthy donors. With respect to this clone: Its antigen remains unknown.

PCR amplification relied on 60 Vbeta primers (plus 13 Jbeta primers). Authors' analysis steps: Unique TCR beta chains totaled some 80 million in a later count, with roughly 12 million of them shared. TCRdb's copy holds only in-frame clones and misses some; the assay was immunoSEQ multiplex PCR. V, J and clone size are taken as reported in that table, and D and trimming were inferred from the DNA itself. The table has approximately 88,000 clones, 60% to 80% seen once; the top ten hold under 8%. General observations from the study: The classifier reportedly diagnosed cytomegalovirus status with high specificity and sensitivity. The HLA-A and HLA-B alleles of most subjects were reportedly predicted accurately from TCR beta sequences.

Germline assignment: CDR1 MNHNY and CDR2 SVGAGI (reference sequence). CDR3 length: 15 residues. The V end lost 5 bases, the J end lost 0 bases, and 14 bases lay between the germline ends. The V and J genes are TRBV6-6 and TRBJ2-7; no firm D call. The sequenced sample was PBMCs. The source of this sequence is a man aged 50 to 59 in good health and CMV-seropositive. The CDR3 bases are TGTGCCAGCAGTCCCGGTGAGTCAAGCTCCTACGAGCAGTACTTC. It codes for CASSPGESSSYEQYF.